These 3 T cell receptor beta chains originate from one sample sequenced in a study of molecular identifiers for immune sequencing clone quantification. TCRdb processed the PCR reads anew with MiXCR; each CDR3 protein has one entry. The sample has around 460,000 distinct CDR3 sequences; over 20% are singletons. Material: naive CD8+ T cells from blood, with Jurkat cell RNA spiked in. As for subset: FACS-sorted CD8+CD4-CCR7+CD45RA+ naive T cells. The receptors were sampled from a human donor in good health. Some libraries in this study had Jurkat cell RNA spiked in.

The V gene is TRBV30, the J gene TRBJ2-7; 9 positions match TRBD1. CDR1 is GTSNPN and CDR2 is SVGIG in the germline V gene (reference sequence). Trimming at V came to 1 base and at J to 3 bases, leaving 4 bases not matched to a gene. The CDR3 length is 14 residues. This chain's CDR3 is CAWSAGQGSYEQYF. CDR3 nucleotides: TGTGCCTGGAGTGCGGGACAGGGTAGCTACGAGCAGTACTTC.

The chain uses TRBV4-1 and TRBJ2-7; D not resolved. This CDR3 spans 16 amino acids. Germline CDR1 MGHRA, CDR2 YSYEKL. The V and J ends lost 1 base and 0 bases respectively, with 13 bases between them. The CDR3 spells CASSQGWAESSYEQYF. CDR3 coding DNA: TGCGCCAGCAGCCAAGGCTGGGCGGAGTCCTCCTACGAGCAGTACTTC.

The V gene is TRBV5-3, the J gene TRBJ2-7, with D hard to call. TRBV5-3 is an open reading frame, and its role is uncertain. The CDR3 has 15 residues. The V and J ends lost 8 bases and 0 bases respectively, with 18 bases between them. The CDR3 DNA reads TGTGCCAGCAGCCACGCCGGACGGTTCTCCTACGAGCAGTACTTC. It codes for CASSHAGRFSYEQYF.